Listed here are 17 T cell receptor beta chains from one sample, sequenced in a study of cytomegalovirus exposure and HLA in healthy donors. PCR primers comprised 60 Vbeta and 13 Jbeta primers. Repertoires were generated with immunoSEQ multiplex PCR, while TCRdb's copy carries only in-frame clones and drops some. The table shows some 120,000 clones, with around 83% occurring only once. The sequenced material came from PBMCs. Receptor source: a human donor in good health.

The J gene is TRBJ1-2, the V gene TRBV9; D remains ambiguous. Per the germline V gene, CDR1 is SGDLS and CDR2 is YYNGEE. The CDR3 length is 15 residues. V was trimmed by 0 bases and J by 4 bases, leaving 13 bases between them. The CDR3 DNA reads TGTGCCAGCAGCGTAGCTGTCGCGGCGTCCTATGGCTACACCTTC. Residues: CASSVAVAASYGYTF.

The rearrangement uses TRBV27 and TRBJ1-2; no reliable D call. From germline, CDR1 is MNHEY and CDR2 SMNVEV (reference sequence). Trimming took off 1 base at V and 7 bases at J, with 13 bases between the two ends. This CDR3 spans 14 amino acids. CDR3 sequence reads: CASSLYSSSGGYTF. In nucleotides, the CDR3 is TGTGCCAGCAGTTTATATTCCTCGAGCGGTGGCTACACCTTC.

This clone came up a few times. The V call is TRBV10-3, the J call TRBJ2-3, with 8 bases identical to TRBD1. The germline CDR1 and CDR2 sequences are ENHRY and SYGVKD. The CDR3 is made up of 15 amino acids. Losses at the gene ends were 8 bases for V and 1 base for J; bases not matched to a gene: 8. The CDR3, as DNA: TGTGCCATCTCCGTTCTGGACAGGGGCACAGATACGCAGTATTTT. As protein: CAISVLDRGTDTQYF.

The gene calls are TRBV6-5 and TRBJ2-3; D is unclear. The CDR3 extends over 12 amino acids. The V gene's germline CDR1 is MNHEY and CDR2 SVGAGI. Deletions cut 4 bases from V and 2 bases from J, with 4 bases between. DNA for the CDR3: TGTGCCAGCAGTTCTTACACAGATACGCAGTATTTT. This gives the protein CASSSYTDTQYF.

The chain employs TRBV19 and TRBJ1-5, with a tentative D call TRBD1 (5 bases). The V end was cut by 8 bases, the J end by 4 bases, with 9 bases between. Germline V lookup: CDR1 LNHDA, CDR2 SQIVND (reference sequence). The CDR3 sequence is 12 residues long. Written as DNA, the CDR3 is TGTGCCAGTCACAGGCCTAATCAGCCCCAGCATTTT. It encodes CASHRPNQPQHF.

This sequence joins TRBV11-3 and TRBJ1-6, with D possibly matching TRBD1 (5 bases). Germline V gene data show CDR1 as SGHNT and CDR2 as YENEEA. This CDR3 contains 14 residues. V lost 5 bases, J lost 7 bases, and 12 bases lay in between. CDR3: CASSKTVTNSPLHF. In DNA form, the CDR3 reads TGTGCCAGCAGCAAGACAGTTACGAATTCACCCCTCCACTTT.

The chain combines TRBV2 with TRBJ2-7; D gene ambiguous. The germline V gene encodes CDR1 SNHLY and CDR2 FYNNEI. Trimming left V 10 bases short and J 2 bases short, with 9 bases between. The CDR3 consists of 11 residues. CDR3 residues: CATVEAYEQYF. Here the CDR3 DNA reads TGTGCCACCGTTGAGGCCTACGAGCAGTACTTC.

DNA of the CDR3: TGTGCCAGCAGCACCCAAGCGGGGGGGCCCTACGAGCAGTACTTC. Residues: CASSTQAGGPYEQYF. The chain recombines TRBV9 with TRBJ2-7; 10 bases align to TRBD2. Germline loops: CDR1 SGDLS, CDR2 YYNGEE. The CDR3 is 15 residues long. The trim removed 4 bases at V and 2 bases at J, leaving 6 bases unmatched.

The chain uses TRBV7-9 and TRBJ1-1; weak D call: TRBD1 (5 bases). Trimming removed 3 bases at V and 1 base at J, with 9 bases between. CDR1 is SEHNR, CDR2 FQNEAQ, per germline (reference sequence). This CDR3 region has 14 residues. The CDR3 loop is CASSFPTENTEAFF. The CDR3 DNA reads TGTGCCAGCAGCTTCCCGACAGAGAACACTGAAGCTTTCTTT.

The chain employs TRBV28 and TRBJ2-5, with 12 bases fitting TRBD1. V shed 5 bases, J shed 5 bases, and the junction held 3 bases outside the gene matches. The germline V gene has CDR1 MDHEN and CDR2 SYDVKM. The CDR3 is made up of 14 amino acids. The CDR3 reads CASSRDRGLETQYF. For the CDR3, the DNA is TGTGCCAGCAGTCGGGACAGGGGGCTCGAGACCCAGTACTTC.

This chain uses TRBV6-1 with TRBJ1-2; no firm D call. Per germline, CDR1 MNHNS and CDR2 SASEGT. Trimming removed 5 bases from V and 4 bases from J, with 14 bases in between. There are 14 residues in the CDR3. CDR3 DNA sequence: TGTGCCAGCAGTCCGGTCCGCGATTTCTATGGCTACACCTTC. Translated: CASSPVRDFYGYTF.

The rearrangement joins TRBV6-5 to TRBJ1-4; D remains unclear. CDR3 length: 14 amino acids. Germline V gene lookup returns CDR1 MNHEY and CDR2 SVGAGI. The V gene lost 6 bases and the J gene lost 10 bases, with 18 bases spanning the gap. CDR3 bases: TGTGCCAGCAGGACGACTTCTTCCCGGGGAAAACTGTTTTTT. Protein: CASRTTSSRGKLFF.

The chain has TRBV27 and TRBJ1-1; TRBD1 aligns across 7 bases. CDR3 size: 14 residues. Trimming removed 2 bases from V and 10 bases from J; junction bases left unmatched: 10. Germline V CDR1 and CDR2: MNHEY, SMNVEV (reference sequence). The chain's CDR3 is CASSLAGTAKGAFF. In nucleotides, the CDR3 is TGTGCCAGCAGTTTAGCCGGGACAGCAAAGGGAGCTTTCTTT.

This clone was observed a few times. The chain has TRBV5-4 and TRBJ2-7, with D perhaps TRBD1 (5 bases). The CDR3 extends over 16 amino acids. The germline V and J ends were trimmed by 0 bases and 0 bases, with 13 bases remaining between them. Germline V CDR1 and CDR2: SGHNT, YYREEE (reference sequence). CDR3 DNA: TGTGCCAGCAGCTTGGGGTGGGCAGGGAACTCCTACGAGCAGTACTTC. As protein: CASSLGWAGNSYEQYF.

This chain connects TRBV29-1 to TRBJ2-3; maybe TRBD2 (5 bases). Per germline, CDR1 SQVTM and CDR2 ANQGSEA. Between the trimmed V and J ends, which lost 7 bases and 4 bases, there was a span of 21 bases. CDR3 size: 15 residues. CDR3 amino acids: CSALLGLEFADTQYF. Here the CDR3 DNA reads TGCAGCGCTCTACTAGGATTAGAGTTCGCAGATACGCAGTATTTT.

The rearrangement links TRBV5-4 to TRBJ1-1; D is undetermined. The CDR3 length is 13 residues. Looked up from germline, CDR1 is SGHNT and CDR2 is YYREEE (reference sequence). Trimming removed 2 bases at V and 1 base at J, with 6 bases between. DNA of the CDR3: TGTGCCAGCAGCTTCGGCGGGAACACTGAAGCTTTCTTT. Amino acid sequence: CASSFGGNTEAFF.

This rearrangement joins TRBV7-2 to TRBJ2-5; 9 positions match TRBD2. CDR3 length: 13 amino acids. The V and J ends lost 3 bases and 5 bases, in that order; junction bases with no gene match: 1. Germline CDR1 SGHTA, CDR2 FQGNSA. CDR3 region: CASSLAGGETQYF. Here the CDR3 DNA reads TGTGCCAGCAGCTTGGCGGGGGGGGAGACCCAGTACTTC.